Shown below are 5 T cell receptor beta chains from a single sample sequenced in a study of graft-versus-host responses after intestinal transplantation. Assay used: immunoSEQ multiplex PCR; TCRdb lists only in-frame clones, some missing. This sample has some 70,000 clones, with roughly 91% found just once. For these TCRs, the target antigens are not known. The source material was unstimulated CD8+ T cells sorted from spleen or lymph node cells, sampled before transplant. These TCRs come from a human donor who was the organ donor for an intestinal transplant.

The J gene is TRBJ2-2, the V gene TRBV2; D uncertain. The length of the CDR3 is 20 residues. The V and J ends lost 0 bases and 2 bases respectively, with 22 bases between them. The V gene's germline CDR1 is SNHLY and CDR2 FYNNEI. The CDR3 DNA follows: TGTGCCAGCAGTGAAGCGCTTCGGGCAGACCTATTGCTTAACACCGGGGAGCTGTTTTTT. This gives the protein CASSEALRADLLLNTGELFF.

V and J are TRBV28 and TRBJ2-7; TRBD1 agrees at 8 bases. From germline, CDR1 is MDHEN and CDR2 SYDVKM. The V segment lost 5 bases and the J segment 3 bases; nucleotides outside the gene matches: 9. The CDR3 totals 15 residues. CDR3 coding DNA: TGTGCCAGCAGTCTGGACAGGGAAACGGACTACGAGCAGTACTTC. Translated, it gives CASSLDRETDYEQYF.

The DNA for the CDR3 is TGTGCCAGCAGCTTAGGGGGACAGCCCTCCTCTGGAAACACCATATATTTT. This translates into CASSLGGQPSSGNTIYF. V usage is TRBV7-9 and J usage is TRBJ1-3, with 7 bases identical to TRBD1. Trimming removed 1 base from V and 0 bases from J; junction bases left unmatched: 6. In germline, CDR1 is SEHNR, CDR2 FQNEAQ (reference sequence). The CDR3 is 17 amino acids.

The rearrangement links TRBV21-1 to TRBJ2-7; the DNA was not used to check the table's D call, TRBD1. TRBV21-1 is given as a pseudogene. The CDR3 consists of 14 residues. This CDR3 reads CASSKHRVLHEQYF. The CDR3 nucleotides are TGTGCCAGCAGCAAGCACAGGGTTCTCCACGAGCAGTACTTC.

The J gene is TRBJ2-3, the V gene TRBV27; 11 positions match TRBD2. The CDR3 consists of 16 residues. Trimming removed 6 bases from V and 5 bases from J; junction bases left unmatched: 10. The germline V gene has CDR1 MNHEY and CDR2 SMNVEV (reference sequence). DNA for the CDR3: TGTGCCAGCAGGATCGTAGCGGGGGGGCCTGGAGATACGCAGTATTTT. It codes for CASRIVAGGPGDTQYF.